This TCR beta chain was captured in a study of blood T cell repertoires in COVID-19. Overall study: COVID-19 samples collected from the United States, Italy and Spain covered acute and convalescent phases. Sources were T cells, B-cell-depleted T cells, or PBMCs; the material itself was cDNA or gDNA.

Profiled with immunoSEQ multiplex PCR; TCRdb holds only in-frame clones, not every one. The top ten hold roughly 8% of the sample, which has over 120,000 clones, 87% seen once. Germline V gene sequence: CDR1 MRHNA, CDR2 SNTAGT. The CDR3 consists of 12 residues. Trimming cost V 8 bases and J 4 bases, with 11 bases left between them. The chain combines TRBV6-4 with TRBJ2-5; D possibly corresponds to TRBD1 (6 bases). This clonotype was sampled from a woman aged 45-65 years with active or convalescent COVID-19. Sequencing was carried out using peripheral blood. CDR3: CASLAGVETQYF. In DNA, the CDR3 is TGTGCCAGCCTTGCAGGGGTAGAGACCCAGTACTTC.